This TCR beta chain was recorded in a study of beta chain features in type 1 diabetes (dated by TCRdb to the late 2010s). In the study overall: No differences in mean age, gender distribution, total cell number or subset yield were found between patients and healthy donors. Regulatory and stem cell-like memory subsets were isolated from only 8 patients and roughly eight healthy donors, whereas naive and central memory subsets came from all 30 or so donors. Across all samples, 107,917,701 sorted cells were examined, and cell number per subset correlated strongly with RNA yield. The study compared TCRB repertoires of sorted circulating CD4+ T cell subsets between recently diagnosed type 1 diabetes patients and matched healthy donors. Overall study outcomes, separate from this receptor: Shorter templates might be favored by PCR, yet because patient and control samples were amplified and corrected together, any such skew would affect both groups equally. Naive, central memory and regulatory TCRB repertoires appeared to be more similar among patients than among healthy donors. Fewer insertions and more nucleotide deletions at VDJ recombination sites were observed in patients with type 1 diabetes, implying thymic rearrangement abnormalities. A moderate but significant shortening of TCRB CDR3 length was observed in type 1 diabetes patients in all four CD4+ subsets. Because cDNA was sequenced instead of genomic DNA, activated cells with high expression could be over-represented, although the groups did not differ in activation or CD3 levels. HLA sub-analyses involved small numbers of individuals, so any influence of HLA type on TCRB rearrangement remained unresolved.

The CDR3 numbers 12 residues from cysteine through phenylalanine. The only DNA kept is the CDR3, 36 bases in frame from the first base. V and J lose 4 bases and 10 bases, and a span of 13 bases separates them. Sequences MDHEN (CDR1) and SYDVKM (CDR2) are obtained from the germline V gene. All of the isolated RNA was reverse transcribed with the High Capacity cDNA Reverse Transcription Kit, so expressed TCRB transcripts were sequenced. Deep immunoSEQ sequencing was performed on naive, central memory and regulatory T cell samples, with an average of roughly 3.6 million total reads per sample. Sorted cells were lysed in RLT buffer, and RNA was extracted using DNase-treated RNeasy Micro or Mini kits according to cell number. To prevent cross-contamination, every cell subset was processed on its own, while patient and healthy donor samples were processed together. The immunoSEQ multiplex PCR was used to amplify TCRB sequences from cDNA, generating 87-bp fragments that spanned the CDR3 region. Sequencing of the amplicons was done on the Illumina HiSeq platform. Under the source paper's analysis protocol: Synthetic template baselines were used to correct PCR bias computationally, reads within Hamming distance 2 were collapsed, and singletons that could not be merged were discarded. By aligning reads against IMGT, V, D and J genes, CDR3 length, and insertions or deletions at six rearrangement sites were assigned. Within each subset, clonotype counts were normalized to sorted cell number, and only after that were true diversity and Gini coefficients computed with the tcR R package. The overlap coefficient, calculated on TCRB nucleotide sequences, was used to quantify repertoire sharing. Out-of-frame TCRB sequences from naive cells were analyzed as a proxy for the pre-selection repertoire. The clones in this table, taken by TCRdb from immuneACCESS, are in-frame only. Not every clone is retained; where verified, under half of the shortfall comes from an unresolved V gene, and the cause of the rest is unknown. The DNA was the basis for D and trimming; V, J and clone size are from that table. The sample table contains fewer than 450,000 clones; only one count was recorded for roughly 13% of them. In total, the top ten clones hold 0.013% to 0.015% of the sample.

This clone was observed a handful of times. Which antigen it targets is not known. No quality values exist for individual bases; no much larger clone is one base distant. Each donor gave one peripheral blood draw, averaging about 120 mL, which was collected into heparinised tubes. A BD FACSAria II and a panel including CD45RO, CCR7, CD25, CD127, CD95 and CD27 were used to sort naive, central memory, regulatory and stem cell-like memory CD4+ T cells. Purity was above 98% for every sorted population. PBMCs were isolated right away by Lymphoprep density gradient centrifugation and were stained directly, without culture. Samples were stained and sorted in pairs, with one healthy donor and one patient per experiment, so that batch effects were minimized.

The source is a woman between 18 and 29 years old with type 1 diabetes. The rearrangement combines TRBV28 with TRBJ1-1, with TRBD1 as a weak D call on 5 bases. The sample comprised naive CD4+ T cells from blood. This specimen's cell subset or site label, interpreted: true naive CD4+ T cells. The DNA reads as follows: TGTGCCAGCAGTTCACTTACAGGTGCAGCTTTCTTT. Its product reads: CASSSLTGAAFF.